The 2 T cell receptor beta chains listed next were all sequenced from one sample in a study of blood T cell repertoires in COVID-19. Libraries were prepared by immunoSEQ multiplex PCR; TCRdb keeps only in-frame clonotypes and omits some of them. This sample has around 500,000 clones, with about 85% found just once. The sequenced material came from PBMCs or T cells enriched from blood (not recorded which). The receptors here all came from a woman aged 55-69 years who had recovered from COVID-19.

This clone is a singleton in its sample. This chain joins TRBV9 and TRBJ2-3, with 11 bases lining up with TRBD2. Germline V gives CDR1 SGDLS, CDR2 YYNGEE. CDR3 length: 16 amino acids. Trimming cost V 1 base and J 4 bases; bases outside gene matches: 5. The CDR3, as DNA: TGTGCCAGCAGCGTAATAGCGGGGGGGCCCCCAGATACGCAGTATTTT. Its translation is CASSVIAGGPPDTQYF.

The chain links TRBV6-5 to TRBJ1-6; no definite D call. The CDR3 runs 14 residues. Germline loops: CDR1 MNHEY, CDR2 SVGAGI. With 6 bases removed from V and 2 bases from J, the gap between germline ends came to 8 bases. Written as DNA, the CDR3 is TGTGCCAGCAGACCGACAACCTATAATTCACCCCTCCACTTT. Residues: CASRPTTYNSPLHF.